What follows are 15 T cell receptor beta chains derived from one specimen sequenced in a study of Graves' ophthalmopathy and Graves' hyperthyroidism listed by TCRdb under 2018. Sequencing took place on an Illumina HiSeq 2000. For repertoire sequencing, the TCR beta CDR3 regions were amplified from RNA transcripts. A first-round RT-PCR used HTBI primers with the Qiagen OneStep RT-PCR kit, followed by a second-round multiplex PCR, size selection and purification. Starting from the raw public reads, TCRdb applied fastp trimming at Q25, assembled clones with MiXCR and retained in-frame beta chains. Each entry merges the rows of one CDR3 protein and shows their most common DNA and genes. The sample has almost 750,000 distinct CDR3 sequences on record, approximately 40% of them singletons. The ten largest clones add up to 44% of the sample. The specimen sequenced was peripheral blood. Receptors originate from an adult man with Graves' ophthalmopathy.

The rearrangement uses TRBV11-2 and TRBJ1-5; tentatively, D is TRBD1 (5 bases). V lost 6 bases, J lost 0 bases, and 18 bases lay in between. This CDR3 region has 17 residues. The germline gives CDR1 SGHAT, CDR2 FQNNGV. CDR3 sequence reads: CASSTYGTYSSNQPQHF. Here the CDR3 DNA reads TGTGCCAGCAGTACCTACGGGACCTACTCTAGCAATCAGCCCCAGCATTTT.

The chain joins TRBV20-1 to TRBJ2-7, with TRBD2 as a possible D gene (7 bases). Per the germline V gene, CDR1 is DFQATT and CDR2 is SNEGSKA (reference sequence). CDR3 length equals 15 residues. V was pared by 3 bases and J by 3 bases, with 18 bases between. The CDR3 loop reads CSASGGGGFSYEQYF. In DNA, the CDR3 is TGCAGTGCTAGCGGGGGCGGGGGTTTTAGCTACGAGCAGTACTTC.

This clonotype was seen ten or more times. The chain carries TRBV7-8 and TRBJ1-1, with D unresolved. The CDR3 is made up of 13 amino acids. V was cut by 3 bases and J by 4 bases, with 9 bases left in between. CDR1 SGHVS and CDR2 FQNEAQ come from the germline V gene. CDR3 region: CASSFPTFTEAFF. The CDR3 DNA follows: TGTGCCAGCAGCTTCCCCACCTTCACTGAAGCTTTCTTT.

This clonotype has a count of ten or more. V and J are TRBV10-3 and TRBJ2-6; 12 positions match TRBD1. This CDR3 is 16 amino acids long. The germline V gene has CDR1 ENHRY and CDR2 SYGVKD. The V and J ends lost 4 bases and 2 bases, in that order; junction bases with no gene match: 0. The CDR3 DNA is TGTGCCATCAGTGGGGACAGGGGGCCTGGGGCCAACGTCCTGACTTTC. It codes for CAISGDRGPGANVLTF.

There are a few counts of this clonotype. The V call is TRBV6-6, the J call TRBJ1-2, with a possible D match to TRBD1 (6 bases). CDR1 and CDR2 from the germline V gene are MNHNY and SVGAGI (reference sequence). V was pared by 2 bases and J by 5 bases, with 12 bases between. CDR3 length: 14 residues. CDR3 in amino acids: CASSYGGANYGYTF. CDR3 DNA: TGTGCCAGCAGTTACGGGGGGGCGAATTATGGCTACACCTTC.

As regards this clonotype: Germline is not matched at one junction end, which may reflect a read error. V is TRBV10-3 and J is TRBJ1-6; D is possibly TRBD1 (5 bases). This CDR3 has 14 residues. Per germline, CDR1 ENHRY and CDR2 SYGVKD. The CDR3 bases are TGTGCCAGCAGTTACCGGGGGAGTAATCCACCCCTCCACTTT. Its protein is CASSYRGSNPPLHF.

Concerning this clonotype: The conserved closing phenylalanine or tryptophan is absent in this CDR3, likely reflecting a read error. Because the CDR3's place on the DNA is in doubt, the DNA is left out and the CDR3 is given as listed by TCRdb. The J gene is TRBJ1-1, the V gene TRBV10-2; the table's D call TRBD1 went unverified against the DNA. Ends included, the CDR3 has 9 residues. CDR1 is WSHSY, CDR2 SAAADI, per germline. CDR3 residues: CASSESSGI.

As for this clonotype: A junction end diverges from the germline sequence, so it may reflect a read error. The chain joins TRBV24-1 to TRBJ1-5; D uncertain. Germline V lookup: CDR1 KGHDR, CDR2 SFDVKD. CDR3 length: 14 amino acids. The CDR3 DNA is TGTGCCAGCAGTTCCCCGGGAAAAAATCAGCCCCAGCATTTT. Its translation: CASSSPGKNQPQHF.

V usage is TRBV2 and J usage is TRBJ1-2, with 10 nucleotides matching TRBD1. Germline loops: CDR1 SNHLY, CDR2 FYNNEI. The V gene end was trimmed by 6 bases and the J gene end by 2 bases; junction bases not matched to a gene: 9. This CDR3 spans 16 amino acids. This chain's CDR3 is CASSGGSGQGNYGYTF. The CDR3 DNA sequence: TGTGCCAGCAGCGGGGGGTCGGGACAGGGGAACTATGGCTACACCTTC.

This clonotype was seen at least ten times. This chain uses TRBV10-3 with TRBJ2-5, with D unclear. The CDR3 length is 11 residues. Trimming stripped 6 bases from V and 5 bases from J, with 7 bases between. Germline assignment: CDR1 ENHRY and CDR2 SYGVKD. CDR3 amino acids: CAIRDLETQYF. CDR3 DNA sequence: TGTGCCATCAGGGACCTGGAGACCCAGTACTTC.

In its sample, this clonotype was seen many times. CDR3 nucleotides: TGTGCCAGCAGTGTCTCGGTCATGAACACTGAAGCTTTCTTT. Encoded protein: CASSVSVMNTEAFF. This rearrangement joins TRBV2 to TRBJ1-1, with D unclear. The germline CDR1 and CDR2 sequences are SNHLY and FYNNEI. Trimming stripped 4 bases from V and 0 bases from J, with 9 bases between. CDR3 size: 14 residues.

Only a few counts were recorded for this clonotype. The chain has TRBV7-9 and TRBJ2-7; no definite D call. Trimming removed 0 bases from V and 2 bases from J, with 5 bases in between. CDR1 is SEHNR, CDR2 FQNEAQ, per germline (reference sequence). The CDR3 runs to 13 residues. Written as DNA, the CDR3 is TGTGCCAGCAGCTTAGCGCGTACCTACGAGCAGTACTTC. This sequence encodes CASSLARTYEQYF.

The CDR3 DNA reads TGTGCCATCAGTGAGTCGGGGACAGGGGCCGAGCAGTACTTC. Its protein is CAISESGTGAEQYF. This chain uses TRBV10-3 with TRBJ2-7; 10 positions agree with TRBD1. This CDR3 region has 14 residues. Germline CDR1 reads ENHRY; CDR2 reads SYGVKD. V lost 0 bases to trimming and J lost 6 bases; unmatched junction nucleotides: 2.

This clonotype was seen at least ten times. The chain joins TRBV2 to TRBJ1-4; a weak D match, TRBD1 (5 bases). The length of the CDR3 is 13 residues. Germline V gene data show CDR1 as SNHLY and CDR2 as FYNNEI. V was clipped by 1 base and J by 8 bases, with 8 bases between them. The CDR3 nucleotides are TGTGCCAGCAGTGAAGGGGGGGGAGAAAAACTGTTTTTT. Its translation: CASSEGGGEKLFF.

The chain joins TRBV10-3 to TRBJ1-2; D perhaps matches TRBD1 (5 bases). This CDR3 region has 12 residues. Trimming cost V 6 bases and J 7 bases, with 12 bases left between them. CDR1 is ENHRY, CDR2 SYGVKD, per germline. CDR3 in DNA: TGTGCCATCAGGCTGAGGGGTGCTGGCTACACCTTC. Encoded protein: CAIRLRGAGYTF.